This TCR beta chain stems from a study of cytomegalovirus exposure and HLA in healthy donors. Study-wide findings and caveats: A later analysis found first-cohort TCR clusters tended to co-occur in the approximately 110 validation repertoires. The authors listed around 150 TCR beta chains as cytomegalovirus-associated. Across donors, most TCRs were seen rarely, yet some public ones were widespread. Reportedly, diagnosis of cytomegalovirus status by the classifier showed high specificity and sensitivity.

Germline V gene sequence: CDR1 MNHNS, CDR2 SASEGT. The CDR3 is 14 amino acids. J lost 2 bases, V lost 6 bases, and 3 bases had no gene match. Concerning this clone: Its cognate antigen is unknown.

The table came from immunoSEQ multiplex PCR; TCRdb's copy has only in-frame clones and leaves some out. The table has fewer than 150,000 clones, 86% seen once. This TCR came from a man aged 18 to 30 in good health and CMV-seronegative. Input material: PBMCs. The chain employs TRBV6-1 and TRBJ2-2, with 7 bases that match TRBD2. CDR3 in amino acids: CASRRDYNTGELFF. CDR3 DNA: TGTGCCAGCAGAAGGGACTATAACACCGGGGAGCTGTTTTTT.